Included here is one T cell receptor beta chain sequence, with context. In the authors' workflow: For nucleated cells, counts were estimated from reference gene primer amplification. Profiled with immunoSEQ multiplex PCR; TCRdb holds only in-frame clones, not every one. Clone size and V and J calls were adopted from that table, with D and trimming inferred from the DNA. The table has 110,000 to 150,000 clones, about 90% seen once. Trimming cost V 1 base and J 7 bases, with 17 bases left between them. Per germline, CDR1 SGHDT and CDR2 YYEEEE. The CDR3 totals 15 residues. This record belongs to a study of blood T cell repertoires in COVID-19. On the study more broadly: Researchers got acute and convalescent COVID-19 samples from the United States, Italy and Spain. PBMCs, B-cell-depleted T cells, or T cells provided the cDNA or gDNA that made up the material.

This clonotype was obtained from an elderly woman with acute or convalescent COVID-19. This chain joins TRBV5-6 and TRBJ1-2, with D hard to call. Sequenced sample: peripheral blood. Written as DNA, the CDR3 is TGTGCCAGCAGCTTGAGGAGGGTGGGGATCGGTGGCTACACCTTC. It translates to CASSLRRVGIGGYTF.